A selection of T cell receptor beta chains follows, all from one sample in a study of T cells in Graves' hyperthyroidism and ophthalmopathy. One entry per CDR3 protein results from TCRdb running MiXCR on the multiplex PCR reads. The top ten hold less than 3.5% of the sample, which has approximately 620,000 distinct CDR3 sequences, approximately 15% seen once. Source material: blood. These receptors were obtained from a woman aged 40 to 55 with Graves' ophthalmopathy. Both conserved end residues are part of each CDR3.

TRBV7-9 CASSLPTEPYEQYF
TRBV7-3 CASSLDSDEQYF
TRBV20-1 CSARGLGQESYNEQFF
TRBV6-1 CASTLGRGATDTQYF
TRBV7-9 CASSLVSGLSYEQYF
TRBV10-2 CASSEFPGTGLFNEQFF
TRBV28 CASHVGSANTGELFF
TRBV3-1 CASSQSRDRAFF
TRBV2 CASSRTTAGNIQYF
TRBV20-1 CSAVTDRAEETQYF
TRBV27 CASSLNRAVSTDTQYF
TRBV20-1 CSAMSPNQETQYF
TRBV28 CASTPGTGKNEKLFF
TRBV3-1 CASSQAGRGDTQYF
TRBV3-1 CASSPSGTSGQFF
TRBV11-1 CASSSTVAREQYF
TRBV30 CAWGGNSYNEQFF
TRBV3-1 CASTRMGTYGYTF
TRBV6-1 CASSETSGRAGETQYF
TRBV9 CASSATYNTEAFF
TRBV28 CASSNGQVQETQYF
TRBV4-1 CAERETGYEQYF
TRBV12-3/TRBV12-4 CASSDTNSYEQYF
TRBV11-2 CASSLDGRGFSEAFF
TRBV12-3/TRBV12-4 CASSATGIPYEQYF
TRBV6-2/TRBV6-3 CASNGGPTGKGNQPQHF
TRBV2 CASLGGGGGYTF